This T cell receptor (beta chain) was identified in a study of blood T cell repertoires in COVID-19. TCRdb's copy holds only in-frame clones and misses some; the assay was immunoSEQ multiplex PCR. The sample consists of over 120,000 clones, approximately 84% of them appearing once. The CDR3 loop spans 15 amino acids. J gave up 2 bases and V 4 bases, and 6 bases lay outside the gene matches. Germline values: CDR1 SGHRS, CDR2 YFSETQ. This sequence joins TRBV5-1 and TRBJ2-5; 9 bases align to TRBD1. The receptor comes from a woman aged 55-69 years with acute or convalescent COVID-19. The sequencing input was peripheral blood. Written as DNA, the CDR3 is TGCGCCAGCAGCCGGCGGACAGGGGAGCAAGAGACCCAGTACTTC. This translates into CASSRRTGEQETQYF.